A selection of T cell receptor beta chains follows, all from one sample in a study of blood T cell repertoires in COVID-19. Assay: immunoSEQ multiplex PCR; the TCRdb copy retains only in-frame clones and omits some. The table shows tens of thousands of clones, with 70% to 90% occurring only once. The sequenced sample was peripheral blood. The origin of the receptors is a man aged 45-65 years with active COVID-19. CDR3s include the opening cysteine and the closing phenylalanine or tryptophan. The D gene is left open where the match is weak. Rows give clone size only sometimes, using once, few, many, or a class for an expanded clone.

cdr3_nt	cdr3_aa	d_call	clone_size	v_call	j_call
TGTGCCATCAGTGACGCCGGGACTAGCCAAAATGAGCAGTTCTTC	CAISDAGTSQNEQFF	TRBD2	-	TRBV10-3	TRBJ2-1
TGTGCCAGCAGCCCGGGACTAGCGGGGGTAGAGACCCAGTACTTC	CASSPGLAGVETQYF	TRBD2	once	TRBV7-3	TRBJ2-5
TGTGCCAGCAGCCCGGAAGGAGGTGGCAATCAGCCCCAGCATTTT	CASSPEGGGNQPQHF	-	-	TRBV7-2	TRBJ1-5
TGTGCCAGTAGTATTTTGACAGGGTCCCGTCAGCCCCAGCATTTT	CASSILTGSRQPQHF	TRBD1	-	TRBV19	TRBJ1-5
TGTGCCAGCAGCGCCGACAGGGTGTTGACTGAAGCTTTCTTT	CASSADRVLTEAFF	TRBD1	-	TRBV9	TRBJ1-1
TGTGCCAGCAGTTCGCTACAGGGATCGAGGGAAAAACTGTTTTTT	CASSSLQGSREKLFF	-	-	TRBV27	TRBJ1-4
TGTGCCAGCACACCGGGACAGGGGGCCAATCAGCCCCAGCATTTT	CASTPGQGANQPQHF	TRBD1	-	TRBV2	TRBJ1-5
TGTGCCAGCAGTTCGGGACAGGGGAAGACTGAAGCTTTCTTT	CASSSGQGKTEAFF	TRBD1	-	TRBV28	TRBJ1-1
TGTGCCATCAGTGAAAATCAGGGCGATTTCAATGGCTACACCTTC	CAISENQGDFNGYTF	-	-	TRBV10-3	TRBJ1-2
TGTGCCAGCAAACTAGCGGGGGAGCTCCAAGAGACCCAGTACTTC	CASKLAGELQETQYF	TRBD2	-	TRBV2	TRBJ2-5
TGTGCCAGCAGCTACCAAACAGGGGGCACTGAAGCTTTCTTT	CASSYQTGGTEAFF	TRBD1	once	TRBV5-5	TRBJ1-1
TGTGCCAGTAGTATGAGGTTTGGGTACCAAGAGACCCAGTACTTC	CASSMRFGYQETQYF	-	-	TRBV19	TRBJ2-5
TGTGCTAGCAGCCCGGATCCGGGGTCTAATTCACCCCTCCACTTT	CASSPDPGSNSPLHF	-	-	TRBV7-7	TRBJ1-6
TGTGCCAGTAGTACTAGCACAGATACGCAGTATTTT	CASSTSTDTQYF	-	-	TRBV19	TRBJ2-3
TGTGCCAGCAGTGAGACAGGGGTGCGGGAGACCCAGTACTTC	CASSETGVRETQYF	TRBD1	-	TRBV28	TRBJ2-5
TGCGCCAGCAGCTTGGACGTCCCGGGGGACAAAAACATTCAGTACTTC	CASSLDVPGDKNIQYF	-	-	TRBV5-1	TRBJ2-4
TGTGCCAGCTCACTAGAACAGGGTGCCTATGGCTACACCTTC	CASSLEQGAYGYTF	-	-	TRBV18	TRBJ1-2
TGCGCCAGCACCCCCGGACAGGGTCGAGCCCAGCATTTT	CASTPGQGRAQHF	TRBD1	-	TRBV10-2	TRBJ1-5
TGCGCCAGCAGCCAATTGGGTGGACAGGGTACCGGCTATGGCTACACCTTC	CASSQLGGQGTGYGYTF	TRBD1	-	TRBV5-1	TRBJ1-2
TGTGCCAGTAGTATGACAGATCCCGGGGAGCTGTTTTTT	CASSMTDPGELFF	-	-	TRBV19	TRBJ2-2
TGCGCCAGCAGCTTGGGGAAAACCGGGACAGCGGACCGCTCTGGAAACACCATATATTTT	CASSLGKTGTADRSGNTIYF	TRBD1	-	TRBV5-1	TRBJ1-3
TGTGCCAGCAGCGTGTATGACTACTCTGGAAACACCATATATTTT	CASSVYDYSGNTIYF	-	-	TRBV9	TRBJ1-3
TGTGCCAGCAGTGAGGTGACAGGCTATGGCTACACCTTC	CASSEVTGYGYTF	-	-	TRBV2	TRBJ1-2
TGCGCCAGCAGCTTGGAAGCGTCGCGCCTAGTGAAGACCCAGTACTTC	CASSLEASRLVKTQYF	-	-	TRBV5-1	TRBJ2-5
TGTGCCAGCTTACGGACTAGCGGGTACGGAGAGCAGTTCTTC	CASLRTSGYGEQFF	TRBD2	-	TRBV2	TRBJ2-1
TGTGCCAGCAGCCCCCCCGGCGGACAGCCGCCTTCGGAGCAGTACTTC	CASSPPGGQPPSEQYF	-	once	TRBV5-4	TRBJ2-7
TGTGCCAGCAGCTTAGCAATGCGGGATCGGGAGACCCAGTACTTC	CASSLAMRDRETQYF	-	-	TRBV7-2	TRBJ2-5
TGTGCCAGCAGCTCCTCTTTCCGGACAGGCGGGGATTCACCCCTCCACTTT	CASSSSFRTGGDSPLHF	TRBD1	-	TRBV5-5	TRBJ1-6
TGTGCCAGCGGGACCACAGGGGCGAATGAAAAACTGTTTTTT	CASGTTGANEKLFF	TRBD1	-	TRBV28	TRBJ1-4
TGTGCCAGCAGTTACTTTCAGGGCTACGAGCAGTACTTC	CASSYFQGYEQYF	-	once	TRBV6-5	TRBJ2-7
TGTGCCAGCAGCTTATTGGGCCCAGGGGATACGCAGTATTTT	CASSLLGPGDTQYF	-	-	TRBV7-3	TRBJ2-3
TGTGCCAGCAGCTATCTAGCGGGAGCTTACGAGCAGTACTTC	CASSYLAGAYEQYF	TRBD2	-	TRBV7-6	TRBJ2-7
TGTGCCAGCAGCTTTGGGGGGGACACTGAAGCTTTCTTT	CASSFGGDTEAFF	-	-	TRBV9	TRBJ1-1
TGCGCCAGCAGCCAAGGGAGGGTCAACTATGGCTACACCTTC	CASSQGRVNYGYTF	-	-	TRBV4-1	TRBJ1-2
TGTGCCTGGGCAGGGAAGGGTACAGATACGCAGTATTTT	CAWAGKGTDTQYF	-	-	TRBV30	TRBJ2-3
TGTGCCAGCAGCCCATGGGCAGGGGAGGGCAAAAACATTCAGTACTTC	CASSPWAGEGKNIQYF	-	-	TRBV27	TRBJ2-4
TGTGCCAGCAGCTCCGGGATAGCGGGGCCACGGGGCGGGGAGCTGTTTTTT	CASSSGIAGPRGGELFF	TRBD2	-	TRBV7-3	TRBJ2-2
TGTGCCAGCAGCCTCCAGTGGACTAGCGGGGGGCCAACAGATACGCAGTATTTT	CASSLQWTSGGPTDTQYF	TRBD2	medium-sized	TRBV9	TRBJ2-3
TGCGCCAGTGCCCCGGGACAGGGCTCCTACGAGCAGTACTTC	CASAPGQGSYEQYF	TRBD1	-	TRBV5-1	TRBJ2-7
TGTGCCAGTAGGGCTAGCGGGAGCTATGAGCAGTTCTTC	CASRASGSYEQFF	TRBD2	once	TRBV19	TRBJ2-1
TGTGCCAGCAGTCCCGGGACAGACCCTAAGGGCTACACCTTC	CASSPGTDPKGYTF	TRBD1	-	TRBV6-4	TRBJ1-2
TGTGCCAGCAGGACGATCCGGGACAGGGTCTATAATTCACCCCTCCACTTT	CASRTIRDRVYNSPLHF	TRBD1	-	TRBV27	TRBJ1-6
TGTGCCAGCTCACCACGACAGGATAGCAATCAGCCCCAGCATTTT	CASSPRQDSNQPQHF	-	-	TRBV18	TRBJ1-5
TGTGCCAGCAGAGTTGAACTAGCGGGAAAGACCCAGTACTTC	CASRVELAGKTQYF	TRBD2	-	TRBV28	TRBJ2-5
TGTGCCAGCAGCGCCGTAACTAGCGGGAGGGTGGATACGCAGTATTTT	CASSAVTSGRVDTQYF	TRBD2	-	TRBV9	TRBJ2-3
TGTGCCAGCAGCTTGAGGGCTATTGGGACAGGGGTCTACGAGCAGTACTTC	CASSLRAIGTGVYEQYF	TRBD1	-	TRBV5-5	TRBJ2-7
TGTGCCACCAGTGTAGGAGCGGGGGTCACAGATACGCAGTATTTT	CATSVGAGVTDTQYF	TRBD2	-	TRBV24-1	TRBJ2-3
TGTGCCAGCAGCCAAATGTCCCGGGCTAGCGGGAGCAGTACGCAGTATTTT	CASSQMSRASGSSTQYF	TRBD2	-	TRBV3-1/TRBV3-2	TRBJ2-3
TGTGCCAGCATCGGTGGACAGGGACGCGATGGCTACACCTTC	CASIGGQGRDGYTF	TRBD1	-	TRBV2	TRBJ1-2
TGTGCCAGCAGCCTTGACAGGGGGAGTACCTATGGCTACACCTTC	CASSLDRGSTYGYTF	TRBD1	-	TRBV7-2	TRBJ1-2
TGCGCCAGCAGCTTGGTTGGCAGGGGGGCCGGGGAGCTGTTTTTT	CASSLVGRGAGELFF	-	-	TRBV5-1	TRBJ2-2
TGTGCCAGCAGCTTGATACGGACTGAAGCTTTCTTT	CASSLIRTEAFF	-	-	TRBV5-6	TRBJ1-1
TGTGCCAGCAGCCAAGTAGCGGGGACGTCTGGGGCCAACGTCCTGACTTTC	CASSQVAGTSGANVLTF	TRBD2	-	TRBV3-1/TRBV3-2	TRBJ2-6